This T cell receptor (beta chain) comes out of a study of cytomegalovirus exposure and HLA in healthy donors. PCR employed 60 Vbeta and 13 Jbeta primers. In the study's own analysis: In a later analysis, of about 80 million unique beta chains, roughly 9.9 million appeared in at least two donors. Using immunoSEQ multiplex PCR, the repertoire was profiled, and TCRdb retains in-frame clones only, with some absent. V and J calls and clone size are given by that table; D and trimming were obtained from the DNA. The top ten clones hold approximately 2.9% of a sample with 150,000 to 200,000 clones, approximately 80% of them seen once. This CDR3 spans 14 amino acids. The V end was cut by 2 bases, the J end by 0 bases, with 7 bases between. CDR1 and CDR2 (germline): SGHTA, FQGNSA.

The sequence was obtained from a woman between 40 and 50 years old in good health and CMV-seropositive. The specimen sequenced was PBMCs. V usage is TRBV7-2 and J usage is TRBJ2-5; D is unclear. The CDR3, as DNA: TGTGCCAGCAGCTTATGGGCTAACCAAGAGACCCAGTACTTC. Its translation: CASSLWANQETQYF.